The sequence of this TCR beta chain was determined in a study of OX40 agonist ivuxolimab in advanced cancers. Notes on the study in general: Several nonresponders also turned out to have low normalized T-cell clonal expansion. What antigens the expanded peripheral T cells recognized was never established.

The protocol was immunoSEQ multiplex PCR, while the TCRdb copy is restricted to in-frame clones and leaves out a portion. Of tens of thousands of clones detected, more than 75% appear once; the ten largest clones hold about a tenth. V was clipped by 0 bases and J by 7 bases, with 14 bases between them. CDR1 is SGHNT and CDR2 is YYREEE in the germline V gene (reference sequence). The CDR3 loop spans 14 amino acids. As for this clone: What it recognizes is unknown.

The receptor's source is an adult with an advanced solid tumor such as melanoma, head and neck, liver or kidney cancer. This chain links TRBV5-4 with TRBJ2-7; D tentatively fits TRBD1 or TRBD2 (6 bases each). The sample here was CD4+ or CD8+ T cells sorted from blood, taken in a trial of the OX40 agonist ivuxolimab. The chain's CDR3 is CASSLAGASFEQYF. The CDR3 DNA is TGTGCCAGCAGCTTGGCGGGGGCAAGCTTTGAGCAGTACTTC.